Listed here are 11 T cell receptor beta chains from one sample, sequenced in a study of blood T cells in healthy people across ages. Primers used in a second PCR of roughly 6 to 11 cycles were a sample-barcoded 5' primer and a J-beta primer mix. Each CDR3 protein gets one entry after TCRdb re-called the 5' RACE reads with MiXCR. The table lists approximately 850,000 distinct CDR3 sequences, more than 45% of them singletons. The material sequenced was blood. These receptors all come from a man aged 25-40 years in good health.

The chain links TRBV12-3 or TRBV12-4 to TRBJ1-2; 7 positions match TRBD1. The CDR3 runs to 13 residues. The V and J ends lost 5 bases and 7 bases, in that order; junction bases with no gene match: 7. CDR3 amino acids: CASSIDRVGGYTF. Written as DNA, the CDR3 is TGTGCCAGCAGTATCGACAGGGTCGGTGGCTACACCTTC.

The chain recombines TRBV2 with TRBJ2-6, with D hard to call. Trimming left V 6 bases short and J 0 bases short, with 9 bases between. The CDR3 runs 15 residues. The germline V gene has CDR1 SNHLY and CDR2 FYNNEI. CDR3 DNA sequence: TGTGCCAGCAGACTTTCGGACTCTGGGGCCAACGTCCTGACTTTC. As protein: CASRLSDSGANVLTF.

The CDR3 region is CASSQVATRDRYTF. For the CDR3, the DNA is TGTGCCAGCAGCCAAGTTGCGACCAGGGATCGCTACACCTTC. This chain uses TRBV4-2 with TRBJ1-2, with a tentative D call TRBD1 (5 bases). V was cut by 1 base and J by 9 bases, with 15 bases left in between. This CDR3 spans 14 amino acids. CDR1 and CDR2 from the germline V gene are LGHNA and YNFKEQ.

A few counts support this clonotype. The chain recombines TRBV6-2 or TRBV6-3 with TRBJ1-5; no definite D call. V lost 5 bases and J lost 4, with 15 bases in between. The CDR3 is made up of 15 amino acids. In germline, CDR1 is MNHEY, CDR2 SVGEGT. The CDR3 spells CASSPTNRLNQPQHF. CDR3 in DNA: TGTGCCAGCAGTCCAACCAACCGCCTTAATCAGCCCCAGCATTTT.

The CDR3 region is CASSIRQGMQNIQYF. DNA for the CDR3: TGTGCCAGCAGCATAAGACAGGGAATGCAAAACATTCAGTACTTC. The chain is built from TRBV12-3 or TRBV12-4 and TRBJ2-4, with 7 bases matching TRBD1. J gave up 5 bases and V 6 bases, and 10 bases lay outside the gene matches. The length of the CDR3 is 15 residues.

The chain employs TRBV5-1 and TRBJ1-5; D call uncertain. The V gene's germline CDR1 is SGHRS and CDR2 YFSETQ. Trimming removed 6 bases from V and 10 bases from J, with 11 bases in between. The length of the CDR3 is 11 residues. DNA for the CDR3: TGCGCCAGCAACCACCGAAGACCCCAGCATTTT. Its protein is CASNHRRPQHF. The full variable domain, its missing parts supplied by reference TRBV5-1 and TRBJ1-5, is KAGVTQTPRYLIKTRGQQVTLSCSPISGHRSVSWYQQTPGQGLQFLFEYFSETQRNKGNFPGRFSGRQFSNSRSEMNVSTLELGDSALYLCASNHRRPQHFGDGTRLSIL.

This clonotype was seen a few times. The V gene is TRBV7-9, the J gene TRBJ2-3, with unresolved D. Trimming stripped 5 bases from V and 0 bases from J, with 6 bases between. CDR3 length: 13 amino acids. CDR1 is SEHNR, CDR2 FQNEAQ, per germline (reference sequence). The CDR3 nucleotides are TGTGCCAGCAGCGGGCAAAGCACAGATACGCAGTATTTT. The encoded protein is CASSGQSTDTQYF.

This chain joins TRBV14 and TRBJ2-1, with TRBD2 matching 9 bases. In germline, CDR1 is SGHDN, CDR2 FVKESK. After removal of 0 bases from V and 9 bases from J, the junction contained 6 bases not matched to a gene. The CDR3 is made up of 15 amino acids. CDR3 DNA sequence: TGTGCCAGCAGCCAAGAGTTAGCGGGAGCGGGTGAGCAGTTCTTC. The encoded protein is CASSQELAGAGEQFF.

This chain links TRBV20-1 with TRBJ1-4; D is ambiguous. Germline V CDR1 and CDR2: DFQATT, SNEGSKA (reference sequence). The CDR3 has 12 residues. The V gene lost 6 bases and the J gene lost 10 bases, with 15 bases spanning the gap. The CDR3 DNA is TGCAGTGCCCCCTTGCCGAATCGAAAACTGTTTTTT. Its protein is CSAPLPNRKLFF.

With regard to this clonotype: Germline and junction disagree at one end, which may indicate a read error. The chain is built from TRBV6-6 and TRBJ1-2; D ambiguous. Germline-derived CDR1 and CDR2 are MNHNY and SVGAGI (reference sequence). CDR3 length: 15 residues. The CDR3 sequence is CAGSFYSGKDYGYTF. Here the CDR3 DNA reads TGTGCCGGCAGTTTCTACAGCGGGAAGGACTATGGCTACACCTTC.

The chain uses TRBV20-1 and TRBJ2-7, with D perhaps TRBD2 (5 bases). The CDR3 length is 14 residues. The germline V gene has CDR1 DFQATT and CDR2 SNEGSKA (reference sequence). Deletions cut 6 bases from V and 6 bases from J, with 21 bases between. The DNA of the CDR3 is TGCAGTGCAGAGAGGGCCGGAAACCGGCGCGAGCAGTACTTC. Its protein product is CSAERAGNRREQYF.